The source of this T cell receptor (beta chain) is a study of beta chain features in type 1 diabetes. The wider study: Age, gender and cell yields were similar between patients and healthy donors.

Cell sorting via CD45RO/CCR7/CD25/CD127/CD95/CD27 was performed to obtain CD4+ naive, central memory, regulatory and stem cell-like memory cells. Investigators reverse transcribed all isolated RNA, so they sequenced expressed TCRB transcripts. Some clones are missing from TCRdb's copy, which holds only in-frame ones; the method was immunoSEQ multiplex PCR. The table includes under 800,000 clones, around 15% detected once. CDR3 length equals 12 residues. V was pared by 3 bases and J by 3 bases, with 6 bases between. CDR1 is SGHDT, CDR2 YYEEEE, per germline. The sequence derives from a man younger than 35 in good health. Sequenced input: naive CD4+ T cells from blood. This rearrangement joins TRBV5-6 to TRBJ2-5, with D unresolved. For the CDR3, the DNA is TGTGCCAGCAGCTATAAAGAAGAGACCCAGTACTTC. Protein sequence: CASSYKEETQYF.